This T cell receptor (beta chain) was identified during a study of post-analysis software for immune sequencing data. Across the study: Patients with relapsing-remitting, secondary progressive and progressive-relapsing multiple sclerosis courses were all represented. Study outcomes and limitations: The study found TRBV5-6, TRBV5-1 and TRBV20-1 among a few TRBV segments more frequent in patients than controls. The normalized Chao1 diversity of multiple sclerosis patients was significantly lower than that of controls. By F measure, strong co-clustering occurred among samples prepared in the same batch.

Built from TCR beta cDNA, the libraries had unique molecular identifiers in them. The T cell input of roughly 1 to 11 million gave around 450,000 cDNA molecules. TCRdb reprocessed the PCR reads with MiXCR, giving one entry per CDR3 protein. The table has almost 700,000 distinct CDR3 sequences, more than 50% seen once. This CDR3 region has 15 residues. J was trimmed by 8 bases and V by 0 bases; bases with no gene match: 7. Germline loops: CDR1 DFQATT, CDR2 SNEGSKA (reference sequence). As to this clonotype: The antigen is not known.

The origin of this receptor is a girl between 2 and 10 years old with multiple sclerosis. V is TRBV20-1 and J is TRBJ2-1, with TRBD2 matching over 10 bases. The sequencing input was blood. The CDR3 coding sequence is TGCAGTGCTAGAGATTATCAGCGGGGGGGCGATGAGCAGTTCTTC. Residues: CSARDYQRGGDEQFF.